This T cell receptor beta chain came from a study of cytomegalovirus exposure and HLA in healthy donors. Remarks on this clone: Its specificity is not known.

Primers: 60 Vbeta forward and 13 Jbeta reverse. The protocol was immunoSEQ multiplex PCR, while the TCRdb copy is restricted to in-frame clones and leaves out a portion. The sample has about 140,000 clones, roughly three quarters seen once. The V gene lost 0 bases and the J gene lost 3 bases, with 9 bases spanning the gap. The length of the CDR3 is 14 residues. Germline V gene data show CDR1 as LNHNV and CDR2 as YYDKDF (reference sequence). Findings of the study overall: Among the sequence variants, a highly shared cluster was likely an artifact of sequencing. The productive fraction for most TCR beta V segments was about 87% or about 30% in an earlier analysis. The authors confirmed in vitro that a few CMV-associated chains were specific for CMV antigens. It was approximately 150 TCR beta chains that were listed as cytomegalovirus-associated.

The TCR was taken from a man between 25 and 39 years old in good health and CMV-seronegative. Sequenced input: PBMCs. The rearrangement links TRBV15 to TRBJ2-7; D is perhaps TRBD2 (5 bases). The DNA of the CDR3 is TGTGCCACCAGCAGAGATATAGCGTTCTACGAGCAGTACTTC. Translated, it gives CATSRDIAFYEQYF.